These 19 T cell receptor beta chains originate from one sample sequenced in a study of blood T cell repertoires in COVID-19. The protocol was immunoSEQ multiplex PCR, while the TCRdb copy is restricted to in-frame clones and leaves out a portion. The profile shows approximately 230,000 clones, around 88% of them singletons. Sequencing was performed on peripheral blood. These receptor sequences come from a young woman with COVID-19, enrolled during active disease.

The V and J genes are TRBV14 and TRBJ2-3, with TRBD2 identical over 12 bases. The germline gives CDR1 SGHDN, CDR2 FVKESK. This CDR3 has 15 amino acids. V dropped 4 bases and J dropped 9; count of bases not matched to a gene: 8. The CDR3 loop reads CASSLKGLAGSTQYF. The CDR3 coding sequence is TGTGCCAGCAGCCTCAAAGGACTAGCGGGATCGACGCAGTATTTT.

The chain recombines TRBV4-3 with TRBJ2-2, with TRBD2 as a possible D gene (5 bases). V was shortened by 4 bases and J by 0 bases, with 12 bases between the two germline ends. The CDR3 runs to 16 residues. Germline CDR1 LGHNA, CDR2 YSLEER. The CDR3 sequence: CASSLIASANTGELFF. The CDR3 DNA is TGCGCCAGCAGCCTTATAGCGTCGGCGAACACCGGGGAGCTGTTTTTT.

CDR3 sequence: CAIRGDRGQPQHF. The CDR3 DNA follows: TGTGCCATCAGAGGGGACAGGGGTCAGCCCCAGCATTTT. J is TRBJ1-5 and V is TRBV10-3; 10 positions match TRBD1. V dropped 6 bases and J dropped 6; count of bases not matched to a gene: 2. The CDR3 is 13 amino acids. The V gene's germline CDR1 is ENHRY and CDR2 SYGVKD.

The chain uses TRBV5-8 and TRBJ2-4; the match to TRBD2 covers 8 bases. This CDR3 comprises 12 residues. Germline CDR1 SGHTS, CDR2 YDEGEE. Trimming removed 1 base from V and 14 bases from J; junction bases left unmatched: 5. This chain's CDR3 is CASSLYAGLEYF. CDR3 coding DNA: TGTGCCAGCAGCTTGTATGCGGGACTAGAGTACTTC.

The chain employs TRBV7-2 and TRBJ2-7; 7 bases agree with TRBD2. The germline CDR1 and CDR2 sequences are SGHTA and FQGNSA. CDR3 size: 14 residues. V lost 1 base and J lost 2; bases outside the gene matches: 2. The CDR3 here is CASSLGGGTYEQYF. The CDR3, as DNA: TGTGCCAGCAGCTTAGGGGGGGGTACCTACGAGCAGTACTTC.

The CDR3 DNA follows: TGTGCCAGCAGCTTAGTGGGACTAGCGGGGGTAGATACGCAGTATTTT. It codes for CASSLVGLAGVDTQYF. The chain employs TRBV13 and TRBJ2-3, with 14 bases fitting TRBD2. V trimming: 1 base; J trimming: 5 bases; junction bases outside the gene matches: 2. The CDR3 runs to 16 residues. CDR1 is PRHDT, CDR2 FYEKMQ, per germline (reference sequence). Drawing the rest from reference TRBV13 and TRBJ2-3, the complete variable domain is AAGVIQSPRHLIKEKRETATLKCYPIPRHDTVYWYQQGPGQDPQFLISFYEKMQSDKGSIPDRFSAQQFSDYHSELNMSSLELGDSALYFCASSLVGLAGVDTQYFGPGTRLTVL.

Only a few counts were recorded for this clone. V and J are TRBV6-2 or TRBV6-3 and TRBJ1-1; possibly TRBD1 for D (6 bases). There are 17 residues in the CDR3. CDR1 MNHEY and CDR2 SVGEGT come from the germline V gene. The V end lost 2 bases, the J end lost 0 bases, and 16 bases lay between the germline ends. The CDR3 DNA reads TGTGCCAGCAGTTACGAACAGGGACGGGCTCTGAACACTGAAGCTTTCTTT. Its protein is CASSYEQGRALNTEAFF.

V usage is TRBV6-2 or TRBV6-3 and J usage is TRBJ2-7; D is uncertain. CDR3 length: 11 amino acids. V was shortened by 3 bases and J by 7 bases, with 7 bases between the two germline ends. CDR1 is MNHEY and CDR2 is SVGEGT in the germline V gene. The CDR3 is CASSYPEEQYF. CDR3 coding DNA: TGTGCCAGCAGTTATCCCGAGGAGCAGTACTTC.

This clone was detected once. The V and J genes are TRBV28 and TRBJ1-2; maybe TRBD1 (6 bases). This CDR3 is 16 amino acids long. Trimming shortened V by 4 bases and J by 3 bases, and 18 bases separated the two germline ends. CDR1 MDHEN and CDR2 SYDVKM come from the germline V gene. Written as DNA, the CDR3 is TGTGCCAGCAGTTCCCTGGGCAGGGGAGTAGACTATGGCTACACCTTC. This sequence encodes CASSSLGRGVDYGYTF.

This clone showed up just once. The chain carries TRBV5-8 and TRBJ1-4; D is uncertain. This CDR3 comprises 15 residues. Germline V gives CDR1 SGHTS, CDR2 YDEGEE. V lost 4 bases and J 0 bases, leaving 10 bases between the germline ends. In DNA form, the CDR3 reads TGTGCCAGCAGCCCGGGGATTGCAACTAATGAAAAACTGTTTTTT. Encoded protein: CASSPGIATNEKLFF.

The chain combines TRBV11-3 with TRBJ2-1; 7 bases are shared with TRBD2. This CDR3 region has 13 residues. V trimming: 7 bases; J trimming: 4 bases; junction bases outside the gene matches: 4. The germline V gene has CDR1 SGHNT and CDR2 YENEEA. The CDR3 loop reads CASTLAEYNEQFF. The DNA for the CDR3 is TGTGCCAGCACGCTAGCGGAGTACAATGAGCAGTTCTTC.

The V and J genes are TRBV18 and TRBJ2-7; possibly TRBD2 for D (6 bases). From germline, CDR1 is KGHSH and CDR2 LQKENI. The CDR3 totals 13 residues. V lost 3 bases and J lost 2, with 8 bases in between. For the CDR3, the DNA is TGTGCCAGCTCACCGCGGGGAACCTACGAGCAGTACTTC. Translation: CASSPRGTYEQYF.

This chain joins TRBV11-2 and TRBJ2-1; 9 bases match TRBD1. The CDR3 sequence is 18 residues long. The V gene's germline CDR1 is SGHAT and CDR2 FQNNGV. V shed 4 bases and J 4 bases; nucleotides not matched to a gene: 14. The CDR3 DNA sequence: TGTGCCAGCAGCTCGCCGGGACAGGGAACGGTTCTGTACAATGAGCAGTTCTTC. This translates into CASSSPGQGTVLYNEQFF. Drawing the rest from reference TRBV11-2 and TRBJ2-1, the complete variable domain is EAGVAQSPRYKIIEKRQSVAFWCNPISGHATLYWYQQILGQGPKLLIQFQNNGVVDDSQLPKDRFSAERLKGVDSTLKIQPAKLEDSAVYLCASSSPGQGTVLYNEQFFGPGTRLTVL.

J is TRBJ2-2 and V is TRBV4-1; TRBD1 matches at 11 bases. Trimming took 3 bases from V and 5 from J; bases not matched to a gene: 2. Germline V gene lookup returns CDR1 MGHRA and CDR2 YSYEKL. The CDR3 contains 15 residues. As DNA, the CDR3 is TGCGCCAGCAGCCACGGACAGGGGGCGACCGGGGAGCTGTTTTTT. Translated, it gives CASSHGQGATGELFF.

This chain connects TRBV19 to TRBJ1-4; unclear D gene. The germline V gene has CDR1 LNHDA and CDR2 SQIVND (reference sequence). V was pared by 5 bases and J by 8 bases, with 18 bases between. This CDR3 is built from 15 residues. Here the CDR3 DNA reads TGTGCCAGTAGTTCCTTGATTACGGGTGGGGAAAAACTGTTTTTT. Protein product: CASSSLITGGEKLFF.

The genes are TRBV6-5 and TRBJ2-1, with 11 positions matching TRBD2. This CDR3 has 14 amino acids. CDR1 is MNHEY, CDR2 SVGAGI, per germline. V was clipped by 6 bases and J by 8 bases; unmatched bases: 6. CDR3 DNA: TGTGCCAGCAGGACGGGACTAGCGGAGGATGAGCAGTTCTTC. Translated, it gives CASRTGLAEDEQFF.

This sequence joins TRBV5-4 and TRBJ2-6, with no clear D. This CDR3 has 13 residues. V was cut by 4 bases and J by 1 base, with 3 bases left in between. CDR1 SGHNT and CDR2 YYREEE come from the germline V gene (reference sequence). The CDR3 DNA is TGTGCCAGCAGCCCATCTGGGGCCAACGTCCTGACTTTC. It yields the protein CASSPSGANVLTF.

CDR3 protein: CASSQDRLDFLGTDTQYF. The CDR3 DNA follows: TGTGCCAGCAGCCAAGATCGCCTGGACTTCCTCGGCACAGATACGCAGTATTTT. This sequence joins TRBV3-1 (or the pseudogene TRBV3-2) and TRBJ2-3; a possible D gene is TRBD2 (5 bases). V lost 0 bases and J lost 1, with 17 bases in between. This CDR3 comprises 18 residues. CDR1 is LGHDT and CDR2 is YNNKEL in the germline V gene (reference sequence).

This chain uses TRBV7-2 with TRBJ1-1; possible D gene TRBD1, 6 bases. Germline V gene lookup returns CDR1 SGHTA and CDR2 FQGNSA. The V gene lost 1 base and the J gene lost 4 bases, with 13 bases spanning the gap. The CDR3 loop spans 15 amino acids. The CDR3 sequence: CASSLGLGASTEAFF. CDR3 bases: TGTGCCAGCAGCTTAGGTCTGGGGGCGAGCACTGAAGCTTTCTTT.